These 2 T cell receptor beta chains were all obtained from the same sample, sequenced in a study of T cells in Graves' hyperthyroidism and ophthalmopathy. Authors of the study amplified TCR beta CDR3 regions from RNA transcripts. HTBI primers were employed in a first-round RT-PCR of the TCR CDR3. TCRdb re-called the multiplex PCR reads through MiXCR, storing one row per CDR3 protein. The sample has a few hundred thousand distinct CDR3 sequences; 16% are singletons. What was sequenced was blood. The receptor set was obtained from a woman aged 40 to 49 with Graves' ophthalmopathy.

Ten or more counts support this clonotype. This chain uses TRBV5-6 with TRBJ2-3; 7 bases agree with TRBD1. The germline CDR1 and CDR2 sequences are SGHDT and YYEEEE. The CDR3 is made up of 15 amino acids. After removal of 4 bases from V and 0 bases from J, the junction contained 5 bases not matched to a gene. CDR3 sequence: CASSQQGISTDTQYF. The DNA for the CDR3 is TGTGCCAGCAGCCAACAGGGGATTAGCACAGATACGCAGTATTTT.

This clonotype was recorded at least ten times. CDR3 nucleotide sequence: TGTGCCAGCAGCCGGGACAGGGGGCAGTTAGGAGATACGCAGTATTTT. This encodes CASSRDRGQLGDTQYF. The chain uses TRBV12-3 or TRBV12-4 and TRBJ2-3, with TRBD1 matching over 12 bases. CDR3 length: 16 residues. The V and J ends lost 6 bases and 5 bases, in that order; junction bases with no gene match: 9.